Listed below are T cell receptor beta chains from one sample, sequenced in a study of cytomegalovirus exposure and HLA in healthy donors. The protocol was immunoSEQ multiplex PCR, while the TCRdb copy is restricted to in-frame clones and leaves out a portion. The repertoire holds about 99,000 clones, with more than 65% as singletons. The source material was PBMCs. All receptors come from a woman younger than 35 in good health and CMV-seropositive. Each CDR3 is given with its conserved first and last residue. The order of the fields is D gene, clone size, V gene, J gene, CDR3 DNA, CDR3 protein. A D gene is named only where the DNA matches it firmly. Clone size is given for some rows only: seen once, a few or many times, or a class if the clone is expanded.

>TRBD1|NA|TRBV4-2|TRBJ1-1
TGTGCCAGCAGCCAACTCCCCGGGACAGGGGTTGAAGCTTTCTTT
CASSQLPGTGVEAFF
>NA|once|TRBV7-9|TRBJ1-2
TGTGCCAGCAGCGAAAGCGGGGGGGCAGGTGGCTACACCTTC
CASSESGGAGGYTF
>NA|NA|TRBV28|TRBJ2-7
TGTGCCAGCAGTTTGGTCAGGCAGGCCGCCTACGAGCAGTACTTC
CASSLVRQAAYEQYF
>NA|NA|TRBV27|TRBJ1-2
TGTGCCAGCACCTCAGGCGGGCTTCGGAGTGGCTACACCTTC
CASTSGGLRSGYTF
>TRBD1|NA|TRBV5-1|TRBJ2-7
TGCGCCAGCAGCTTGGAAGGGGGCAGGTCCTACGAGCAGTACTTC
CASSLEGGRSYEQYF
>TRBD2|NA|TRBV5-1|TRBJ2-1
TGCGCCAGCAGCTTGTCCGGGACTAGCGGAACTAATGAGCAGTTCTTC
CASSLSGTSGTNEQFF
>NA|few|TRBV7-2|TRBJ1-2
TGTGCCAGCAGCTTACGGGGGGGGGCCCTGGATGGCTACACCTTC
CASSLRGGALDGYTF
>TRBD2|NA|TRBV18|TRBJ2-1
TGTGCCAGCTCACCAAGGGTCCTTACTAGCGGTCCATACAATGAGCAGTTCTTC
CASSPRVLTSGPYNEQFF
>NA|NA|TRBV13|TRBJ2-1
TGTGCCAGCAGCCCCCCGACTAGAATGGGGGACGAGCAGTTCTTC
CASSPPTRMGDEQFF
>TRBD1|NA|TRBV5-6|TRBJ2-1
TGTGCCAGCAGCTCGGACAGGGGGTTTTCCTACAATGAGCAGTTCTTC
CASSSDRGFSYNEQFF
>TRBD1|NA|TRBV7-6|TRBJ2-5
TGTGCCAGCAGCACGCGAAGACAGGGTAGGGAGACCCAGTACTTC
CASSTRRQGRETQYF
>NA|NA|TRBV7-3|TRBJ1-6
TGTGCCAGCAGCGGGGGCCAAAATTCACCCCTCCACTTT
CASSGGQNSPLHF